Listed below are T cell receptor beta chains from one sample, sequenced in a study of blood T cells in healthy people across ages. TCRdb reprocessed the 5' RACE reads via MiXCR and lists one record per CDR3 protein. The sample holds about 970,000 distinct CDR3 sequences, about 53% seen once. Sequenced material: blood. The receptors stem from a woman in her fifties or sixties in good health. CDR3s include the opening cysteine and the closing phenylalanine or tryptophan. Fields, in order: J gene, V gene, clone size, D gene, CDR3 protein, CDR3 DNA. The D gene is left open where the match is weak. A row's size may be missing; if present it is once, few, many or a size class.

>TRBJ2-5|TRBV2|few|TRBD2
CASSAPGLVSQTQYF
TGTGCCAGCAGTGCCCCGGGACTAGTTAGCCAGACCCAGTACTTC
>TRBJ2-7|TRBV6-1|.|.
CASSPTRSEQYF
TGTGCCAGCAGTCCCACTAGATCTGAGCAGTACTTC
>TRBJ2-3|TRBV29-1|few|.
CSLARELGTDTQYF
TGCAGCCTAGCCAGGGAGTTAGGCACAGATACGCAGTATTTT
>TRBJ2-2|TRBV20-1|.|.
CSASEETGELFF
TGCAGTGCTAGCGAGGAGACCGGGGAGCTGTTTTTT
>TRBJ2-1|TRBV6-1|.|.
CASIAPYNEQFF
TGTGCCAGCATCGCGCCCTACAATGAGCAGTTCTTC
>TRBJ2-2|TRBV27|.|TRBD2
CASSPLGFGEGLSGELFF
TGTGCCAGCAGTCCCTTGGGGTTTGGGGAGGGCCTCTCCGGGGAGCTGTTTTTT
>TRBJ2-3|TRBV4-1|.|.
CASTRGGPSTDTQYF
TGCGCCAGCACCCGAGGGGGTCCAAGCACAGATACGCAGTATTTT
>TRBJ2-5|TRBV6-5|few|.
CASSCGRQETQYF
TGTGCCAGCAGTTGCGGGCGGCAAGAGACCCAGTACTTC
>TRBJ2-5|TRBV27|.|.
CASSPAGRALTETQYF
TGTGCCAGCTCCCCAGCTGGCAGGGCCCTTACAGAGACCCAGTACTTC
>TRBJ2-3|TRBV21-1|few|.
CASSPKGALEDTQYF
TGTGCCAGCAGCCCGAAGGGGGCCCTAGAAGATACGCAGTATTTT
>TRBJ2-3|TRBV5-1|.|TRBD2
CASSSSGSVYEDTQYF
TGCGCCAGCAGCTCGAGCGGGAGCGTGTATGAAGATACGCAGTATTTT
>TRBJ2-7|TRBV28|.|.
CASSTPGPHYEQYF
TGTGCCAGCAGTACGCCGGGACCACACTACGAGCAGTACTTC
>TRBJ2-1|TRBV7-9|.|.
CASSHAWAENNEQFF
TGTGCCAGCAGTCATGCATGGGCGGAGAACAATGAGCAGTTCTTC
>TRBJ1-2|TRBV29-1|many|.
CSVDGAGGGVGNYGYTF
TGCAGCGTTGATGGGGCCGGCGGGGGAGTAGGTAACTATGGCTACACCTTC
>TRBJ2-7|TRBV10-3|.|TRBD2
CAISDHLQREGTYEQYF
TGTGCCATCAGTGACCACCTTCAGCGGGAGGGGACCTACGAGCAGTACTTC
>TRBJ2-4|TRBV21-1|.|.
CASTPGLGKNIQYF
TGTGCCAGCACCCCTGGACTAGGCAAAAACATTCAGTACTTC
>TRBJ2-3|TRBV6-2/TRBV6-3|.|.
CASSYVEDTQYF
TGTGCCAGCAGTTACGTTGAGGATACGCAGTATTTT
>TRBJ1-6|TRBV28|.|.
CASSLVGSSPLHF
TGTGCCAGCAGTTTAGTTGGGAGTTCACCCCTCCACTTT
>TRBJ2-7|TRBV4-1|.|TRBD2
CASSQTGTSASYEQYF
TGCGCCAGCAGCCAAACCGGGACTAGCGCGTCCTACGAGCAGTACTTC
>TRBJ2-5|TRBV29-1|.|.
CSVEELFVLGFKETQYF
TGCAGCGTTGAGGAACTTTTTGTACTAGGATTTAAAGAGACCCAGTACTTC
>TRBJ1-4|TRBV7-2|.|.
CASSPPGLYSEKLFF
TGTGCCAGCAGCCCCCCGGGTTTATACAGTGAAAAACTGTTTTTT
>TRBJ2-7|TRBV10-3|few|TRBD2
CAIMERETYEQYF
TGTGCCATCATGGAGCGGGAAACCTACGAGCAGTACTTC
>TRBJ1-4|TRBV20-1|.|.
CSAREYSDNEKLFF
TGCAGTGCTAGAGAGTACAGTGATAATGAAAAACTGTTTTTT
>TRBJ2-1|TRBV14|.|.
CASSQDSGTWRSNEQFF
TGTGCCAGCAGCCAAGATTCCGGGACATGGAGATCCAATGAGCAGTTCTTC
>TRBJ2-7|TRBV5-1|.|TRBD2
CASSLAETSGSEQYF
TGCGCCAGCAGCTTGGCGGAGACTAGCGGGAGCGAGCAGTACTTC
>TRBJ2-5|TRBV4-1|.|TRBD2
CASSQLAGGPSMETQYF
TGCGCCAGCAGCCAACTAGCGGGAGGGCCCTCCATGGAGACCCAGTACTTC
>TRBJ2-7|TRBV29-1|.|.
CSVEDAVGGTYEQYF
TGCAGCGTTGAAGATGCGGTAGGGGGGACCTACGAGCAGTACTTC
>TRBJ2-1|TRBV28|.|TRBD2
CASSYAGTRANEQFF
TGTGCCAGCAGTTACGCCGGGACTAGGGCCAATGAGCAGTTCTTC
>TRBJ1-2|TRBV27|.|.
CASSFRGTLYGYTF
TGTGCCAGCAGTTTCAGGGGAACTCTGTATGGCTACACCTTC
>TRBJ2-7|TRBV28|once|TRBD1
CASSFKLSGFRGKVSSYEQYF
TGTGCCAGCAGTTTCAAATTATCGGGTTTCAGGGGGAAAGTCAGCTCCTACGAGCAGTACTTC
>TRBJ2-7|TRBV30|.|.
CAWRIAEEQYF
TGTGCCTGGAGAATCGCGGAAGAGCAGTACTTC
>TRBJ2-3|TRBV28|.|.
CASTGLGGRSTDTQYF
TGTGCCAGCACCGGCCTTGGGGGCCGTAGCACAGATACGCAGTATTTT
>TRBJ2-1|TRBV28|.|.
CASRPSGAISYNEQFF
TGTGCCAGCAGGCCTTCTGGCGCAATCTCCTACAATGAGCAGTTCTTC
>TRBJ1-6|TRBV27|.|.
CASSVGGVGSPLHF
TGTGCCAGCAGTGTCGGGGGGGTCGGATCACCCCTCCACTTT
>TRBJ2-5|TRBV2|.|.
CASNQGHLLGGTQYF
TGTGCCAGCAACCAGGGACACCTCCTCGGTGGGACCCAGTACTTC
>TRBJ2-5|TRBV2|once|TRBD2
CASRAPSSGSRETQYF
TGTGCCAGCAGGGCACCGTCTAGCGGGAGTCGGGAGACCCAGTACTTC
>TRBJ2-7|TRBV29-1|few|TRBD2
CSVVAAGGTSEQYF
TGCAGCGTTGTGGCGGCGGGAGGGACCTCCGAGCAGTACTTC
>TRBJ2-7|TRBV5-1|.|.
CASSYRGGNYEQYF
TGCGCCAGCAGCTACAGGGGGGGCAACTACGAGCAGTACTTC
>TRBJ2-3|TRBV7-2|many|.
CASSFQLDTQYF
TGTGCCAGCAGCTTCCAGCTAGATACGCAGTATTTT
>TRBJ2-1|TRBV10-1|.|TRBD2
CASSRLAGDNNEQFF
TGCGCCAGCAGTCGACTAGCGGGAGACAACAATGAGCAGTTCTTC
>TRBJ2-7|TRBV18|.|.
CASSPPNGESRHRGYEQYF
TGTGCCAGCTCACCACCTAACGGGGAAAGCCGCCATCGTGGGTACGAGCAGTACTTC
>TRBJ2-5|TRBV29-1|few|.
CSVEATQETQYF
TGCAGCGTTGAGGCTACACAAGAGACCCAGTACTTC
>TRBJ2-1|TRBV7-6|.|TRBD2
CASSSTGLAGVDEQFF
TGTGCCAGCAGCAGTACGGGACTAGCGGGAGTTGATGAGCAGTTCTTC
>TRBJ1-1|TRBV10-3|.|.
CATQTVNTEAFF
TGTGCCACACAGACCGTGAACACTGAAGCTTTCTTT
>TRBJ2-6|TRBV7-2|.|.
CASSLDKSGANVLTF
TGTGCCAGCAGCTTAGACAAATCTGGGGCCAACGTCCTGACTTTC
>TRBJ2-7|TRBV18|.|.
CASSPGPNGYEQYF
TGTGCCAGCTCACCAGGACCAAACGGCTACGAGCAGTACTTC
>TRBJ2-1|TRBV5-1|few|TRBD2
CASSTGTSGTNYNEQFF
TGCGCCAGCAGCACCGGGACTAGCGGAACGAATTACAATGAGCAGTTCTTC
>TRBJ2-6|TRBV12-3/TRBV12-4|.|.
CASSEAGANVLTF
TGTGCCAGCAGTGAGGCTGGGGCCAACGTCCTGACTTTC